These 30 T cell receptor beta chains came from one sample sequenced in a study of CD8 T cells in Susac syndrome. With random hexamers, 0.5 to 1 ug RNA was reverse transcribed. TCRdb reprocessed the immunoSEQ multiplex PCR reads with MiXCR, giving one entry per CDR3 protein. The sample consists of some 450,000 distinct CDR3 sequences, 75% to 90% of them appearing once. Sequencing was performed on CD8+ T cells from PBMCs. These receptors originate from a human donor with multiple sclerosis.

In its sample, this clonotype was seen a few times. The chain links TRBV27 to TRBJ2-7, with D unresolved. V was clipped by 2 bases and J by 2 bases, with 7 bases between them. The CDR3 has 13 amino acids. From germline, CDR1 is MNHEY and CDR2 SMNVEV (reference sequence). The CDR3 sequence: CASSLKSAYEQYF. The CDR3 region has the DNA TGTGCCAGCAGTTTAAAATCAGCCTACGAGCAGTACTTC.

The chain couples TRBV28 to TRBJ1-4; 8 nucleotides align to TRBD1. The CDR3 loop spans 14 amino acids. CDR1 MDHEN and CDR2 SYDVKM come from the germline V gene. The J segment lost 5 bases and the V segment lost 6 bases, leaving 5 bases of the junction unmatched. The CDR3 region is CASSRGQENEKLFF. The CDR3 DNA reads TGTGCCAGCAGCAGGGGACAGGAGAATGAAAAACTGTTTTTT. Variable domain in full (rest from reference TRBV28 and TRBJ1-4): DVKVTQSSRYLVKRTGEKVFLECVQDMDHENMFWYRQDPGLGLRLIYFSYDVKMKEKGDIPEGYSVSREKKERFSLILESASTNQTSMYLCASSRGQENEKLFFGSGTQLSVL.

The chain recombines TRBV4-1 with TRBJ1-5, with 7 bases that match TRBD1. CDR1 MGHRA and CDR2 YSYEKL come from the germline V gene. The length of the CDR3 is 18 residues. With 3 bases clipped from V and 0 bases from J, the junction kept 11 bases outside the gene matches. The CDR3 is CASSQKFGTDYSNQPQHF. The CDR3, as DNA: TGCGCCAGCAGCCAGAAATTCGGGACAGATTATAGCAATCAGCCCCAGCATTTT.

V is TRBV11-3 and J is TRBJ2-5; D gene uncertain. In germline, CDR1 is SGHNT, CDR2 YENEEA. Trimming removed 5 bases from V and 1 base from J, with 14 bases in between. This CDR3 is built from 15 residues. The CDR3 protein is CASSEEGNLQETQYF. For the CDR3, the DNA is TGTGCCAGCAGCGAGGAAGGGAACCTCCAAGAGACCCAGTACTTC.

The rearrangement uses TRBV6-1 and TRBJ1-2; D is possibly TRBD1 (6 bases). Looked up from germline, CDR1 is MNHNS and CDR2 is SASEGT. The V end was cut by 7 bases, the J end by 0 bases, with 12 bases between. The CDR3 is 14 residues long. For the CDR3, the DNA is TGTGCCAGCATCCGGACAGAGCCTAACTATGGCTACACCTTC. Protein sequence: CASIRTEPNYGYTF.

This sequence joins TRBV30 and TRBJ1-1; tentatively, D is TRBD1 (5 bases). Trimming removed 0 bases from V and 1 base from J, with 9 bases in between. CDR3 length: 14 residues. Germline assignment: CDR1 GTSNPN and CDR2 SVGIG (reference sequence). CDR3: CAWSVDTGNTEAFF. DNA for the CDR3: TGTGCCTGGAGTGTCGACACAGGGAACACTGAAGCTTTCTTT.

The rearrangement joins TRBV11-2 to TRBJ1-2; D unclear. The CDR3 has 15 residues. CDR1 and CDR2 (germline): SGHAT, FQNNGV. V was trimmed by 5 bases and J by 4 bases, leaving 17 bases between them. CDR3 nucleotides: TGTGCCAGCAGCCTCCTGGACGGTTATGGCTATGGCTACACCTTC. Translation gives CASSLLDGYGYGYTF.

The genes are TRBV6-5 and TRBJ1-2; D is unclear. V was cut by 2 bases and J by 1 base, with 8 bases left in between. From germline, CDR1 is MNHEY and CDR2 SVGAGI. The CDR3 is 14 amino acids. The CDR3 protein is CASSYEVGNYGYTF. CDR3 DNA sequence: TGTGCCAGCAGTTACGAGGTCGGTAACTATGGCTACACCTTC.

In DNA form, the CDR3 reads TGTGCCAGCAGTTACTCCGGGACACAGTATGGCTACACCTTC. This gives the protein CASSYSGTQYGYTF. The rearrangement joins TRBV6-5 to TRBJ1-2; perhaps TRBD1 as D (6 bases). Germline CDR1 reads MNHEY; CDR2 reads SVGAGI. The V gene lost 0 bases and the J gene lost 5 bases, with 10 bases spanning the gap. CDR3 length: 14 residues.

The rearrangement links TRBV28 to TRBJ2-4, with TRBD1 matching 9 bases. CDR3 length: 12 residues. Germline-derived CDR1 and CDR2 are MDHEN and SYDVKM. V dropped 8 bases and J dropped 8; count of bases not matched to a gene: 4. The CDR3 spells CASRGDRDIQYF. The CDR3 DNA is TGTGCCAGCCGGGGGGACAGGGACATTCAGTACTTC.

V usage is TRBV4-1 and J usage is TRBJ1-2; 10 bases are shared with TRBD1. This CDR3 has 17 residues. J was trimmed by 4 bases and V by 0 bases; bases with no gene match: 8. The germline V gene encodes CDR1 MGHRA and CDR2 YSYEKL. DNA for the CDR3: TGCGCCAGCAGCCAAGAGGACAGGGGGAGCTGGATCTATGGCTACACCTTC. Protein: CASSQEDRGSWIYGYTF.

J is TRBJ2-2 and V is TRBV3-1, with D possibly being TRBD1 or TRBD2 (6 bases each). The CDR3 totals 16 residues. Trimming took off 1 base at V and 4 bases at J, with 13 bases between the two ends. Germline CDR1 is LGHDT and CDR2 is YNNKEL (reference sequence). The CDR3 spells CASSQGGGYFTGELFF. CDR3 nucleotides: TGTGCCAGCAGCCAAGGAGGGGGGTATTTCACCGGGGAGCTGTTTTTT. Drawing the rest from reference TRBV3-1 and TRBJ2-2, the complete variable domain is DTAVSQTPKYLVTQMGNDKSIKCEQNLGHDTMYWYKQDSKKFLKIMFSYNNKELIINETVPNRFSPKSPDKAHLNLHINSLELGDSAVYFCASSQGGGYFTGELFFGEGSRLTVL.

This clonotype showed up just a few times. The chain combines TRBV5-1 with TRBJ2-7; maybe TRBD2 (6 bases). Between the trimmed V and J ends, which lost 0 bases and 4 bases, there was a span of 14 bases. This CDR3 contains 15 residues. Germline values: CDR1 SGHRS, CDR2 YFSETQ. CDR3 residues: CASSLDPGASYEQYF. CDR3 sequence (DNA): TGCGCCAGCAGCTTGGATCCGGGAGCCTCGTACGAGCAGTACTTC.

The count of this clonotype is one. V usage is TRBV7-9 and J usage is TRBJ2-3, with 9 bases fitting TRBD2. CDR1 SEHNR and CDR2 FQNEAQ come from the germline V gene (reference sequence). The V segment lost 0 bases and the J segment 3 bases; nucleotides outside the gene matches: 4. The CDR3 contains 16 residues. The CDR3 sequence: CASSLAAGGGTDTQYF. Written as DNA, the CDR3 is TGTGCCAGCAGCTTAGCAGCGGGAGGCGGGACAGATACGCAGTATTTT.

The chain uses TRBV28 and TRBJ1-4; D might be TRBD1 (5 bases). V lost 2 bases and J lost 2, with 15 bases in between. This CDR3 comprises 17 residues. Germline loops: CDR1 MDHEN, CDR2 SYDVKM. CDR3 sequence: CASSLDGREGTNEKLFF. The CDR3 DNA is TGTGCCAGCAGTTTAGATGGTCGGGAGGGGACTAATGAAAAACTGTTTTTT.

In its sample, this clonotype was seen once. The chain has TRBV28 and TRBJ2-1; 8 positions match TRBD2. CDR3 length: 13 residues. Germline V gene data show CDR1 as MDHEN and CDR2 as SYDVKM. V was clipped by 10 bases and J by 6 bases; unmatched bases: 8. As DNA, the CDR3 is TGTGCCACCCGGGAGGGCCAGGGCAATGAGCAGTTCTTC. Protein product: CATREGQGNEQFF.

The genes are TRBV12-3 or TRBV12-4 and TRBJ1-3; D call uncertain. The CDR3 is 12 residues long. V lost 3 bases and J 2 bases, leaving 2 bases between the germline ends. In DNA, the CDR3 is TGTGCCAGCAGTTTTACTGGAAACACCATATATTTT. It encodes CASSFTGNTIYF.

The V and J genes are TRBV20-1 and TRBJ1-1; no firm D call. The CDR3 totals 13 residues. Germline CDR1 DFQATT, CDR2 SNEGSKA (reference sequence). Trimming cost V 3 bases and J 2 bases, with 10 bases left between them. CDR3 residues: CSARKPGNTEAFF. CDR3 coding DNA: TGCAGTGCTAGGAAACCTGGAAACACTGAAGCTTTCTTT.

The chain recombines TRBV7-8 with TRBJ2-1; 10 nucleotides match TRBD2. Germline CDR1 and CDR2: SGHVS and FQNEAQ. Trimming took 2 bases from V and 15 from J; bases not matched to a gene: 16. This CDR3 is 16 amino acids long. CDR3 in amino acids: CASSLRWTSGLSGPFF. CDR3 nucleotides: TGTGCCAGCAGCTTACGCTGGACTAGCGGTCTGTCTGGTCCGTTCTTC.

The chain couples TRBV3-1 to TRBJ1-2; no clear D. CDR3 size: 16 residues. The germline V gene has CDR1 LGHDT and CDR2 YNNKEL (reference sequence). Trimming pared 1 base from V and 2 bases from J, leaving 14 bases between. The CDR3 is CASSQVSGDPNYGYTF. The CDR3 DNA reads TGTGCCAGCAGCCAAGTTTCTGGGGATCCAAACTATGGCTACACCTTC.

The chain has TRBV7-9 and TRBJ2-2, with D possibly called TRBD1 or TRBD2 (6 bases each). CDR1 is SEHNR, CDR2 FQNEAQ, per germline (reference sequence). The CDR3 has 18 amino acids. The germline V and J ends were trimmed by 2 bases and 0 bases, with 16 bases remaining between them. The DNA of the CDR3 is TGTGCCAGCAGCTTACGGGGGAGGCACAGGGCGAACACCGGGGAGCTGTTTTTT. It translates to CASSLRGRHRANTGELFF.

The chain couples TRBV29-1 to TRBJ1-1, with 8 nucleotides matching TRBD1. The CDR3 has 15 residues. Germline CDR1 reads SQVTM; CDR2 reads ANQGSEA. Unmatched junction bases numbered 9, after V lost 0 bases and J lost 6 bases. The CDR3 region has the DNA TGCAGCGTTGAAGAATGGGACAGGACTACCTCTGAAGCTTTCTTT. Its translation: CSVEEWDRTTSEAFF.

The gene calls are TRBV27 and TRBJ1-1; possible D gene TRBD1, 5 bases. Germline V lookup: CDR1 MNHEY, CDR2 SMNVEV (reference sequence). The CDR3 totals 14 residues. Trimming left V 6 bases short and J 10 bases short, with 21 bases between. This chain's CDR3 is CASRTASMIRAAFF. Written as DNA, the CDR3 is TGTGCCAGCAGGACAGCTAGCATGATTAGAGCAGCTTTCTTT.

This clonotype was found a few times. The chain recombines TRBV4-1 with TRBJ1-1; 8 bases fit TRBD1. V was clipped by 1 base and J by 4 bases; unmatched bases: 2. The CDR3 length is 14 residues. Germline values: CDR1 MGHRA, CDR2 YSYEKL. The CDR3 DNA sequence: TGCGCCAGCAGCCAAGCAACAGGGGGCACTGAAGCTTTCTTT. It translates to CASSQATGGTEAFF.

This clonotype was seen only a few times. The CDR3 spells CASSRAGLAKNIQYF. The CDR3 DNA reads TGTGCCAGCAGTAGGGCTGGACTAGCCAAAAACATTCAGTACTTC. The chain joins TRBV28 to TRBJ2-4; tentatively, D is TRBD2 (5 bases). Trimming pared 5 bases from V and 0 bases from J, leaving 11 bases between. This CDR3 has 15 residues. Germline CDR1 and CDR2: MDHEN and SYDVKM.

The chain uses TRBV25-1 and TRBJ2-7; TRBD1 agrees at 10 bases. The CDR3 is made up of 18 amino acids. V dropped 8 bases and J dropped 0; count of bases not matched to a gene: 16. CDR1 MGHDK and CDR2 SYGVNS come from the germline V gene. The CDR3 bases are TGTGCCAGCGCCGAAGGTTGGGTGGGACAGGGGTTCTCCTACGAGCAGTACTTC. Protein sequence: CASAEGWVGQGFSYEQYF.

This rearrangement joins TRBV4-1 to TRBJ2-1, with 7 nucleotides matching TRBD1. V lost 2 bases, J lost 6 bases, and 16 bases stayed unmatched. The CDR3 sequence is 18 residues long. Germline V gene data show CDR1 as MGHRA and CDR2 as YSYEKL. DNA of the CDR3: TGCGCCAGCAGCCAATCGCCGATCCAGGGGGAGACGGGCAATGAGCAGTTCTTC. Residues: CASSQSPIQGETGNEQFF.

The chain couples TRBV7-2 to TRBJ2-1; 8 bases map to TRBD2. The CDR3 is 14 amino acids. Germline V gene data show CDR1 as SGHTA and CDR2 as FQGNSA. V was clipped by 5 bases and J by 8 bases; unmatched bases: 8. Here the CDR3 reads CASSPGTSFYEQFF. The CDR3 DNA is TGTGCCAGCAGCCCCGGGACTAGTTTCTATGAGCAGTTCTTC.

CDR3 region: CASSFVDRNYEQYF. DNA of the CDR3: TGTGCCAGCAGCTTCGTAGACAGAAACTACGAGCAGTACTTC. The chain combines TRBV5-4 with TRBJ2-7; TRBD1 is a possible D gene (5 bases). V was cut by 2 bases and J by 3 bases, with 12 bases left in between. CDR1 SGHNT and CDR2 YYREEE come from the germline V gene (reference sequence). The CDR3 runs to 14 residues.

The genes are TRBV3-1 and TRBJ1-1; 7 positions match TRBD1. The germline V gene encodes CDR1 LGHDT and CDR2 YNNKEL (reference sequence). Germline trimming cut 1 base from V and 4 bases from J; bases unmatched to any gene: 6. The CDR3 is made up of 15 amino acids. The CDR3 coding sequence is TGTGCCAGCAGCCAAGGTCAGGGGGGGGTCACTGAAGCTTTCTTT. Its translation is CASSQGQGGVTEAFF.